This TCR beta chain was captured by sequencing in a study of early T cells in non-severe SARS-CoV-2 infection. Background on the study: Sequenced bulk RNA came from whole blood that was unsorted, and chains were unpaired.

Researchers attached unique molecular identifiers to individual cDNA molecules. Each CDR3 protein gets one entry after TCRdb re-called the 5' RACE reads with MiXCR. This repertoire shows fewer than 65,000 distinct CDR3 sequences, roughly 8.7% found once; its top ten account for around 3.6%. J gave up 5 bases and V 4 bases, and 9 bases lay outside the gene matches. Germline lookup yields CDR1 SGHKS and CDR2 YYEKEE (reference sequence). The CDR3 totals 15 residues. Here the sequenced sample was whole blood, taken at baseline. The receptor's source is an adult who was a healthcare worker with PCR-confirmed SARS-CoV-2 infection or an uninfected control (not recorded which). The chain recombines TRBV5-5 with TRBJ2-7; 10 nucleotides match TRBD1. Written as DNA, the CDR3 is TGTGCCAGCAGCGTGACGGGGACAGGGGCCCACGAGCAGTACTTC. Translation gives CASSVTGTGAHEQYF.